The rows below give T cell receptor beta chains drawn from one sample of a study of vaccination and CD4 T cells after COVID-19. No cognate antigen is known for these TCRs. MiXCR, run by TCRdb on the PCR reads, gives a single entry per CDR3 protein. The repertoire includes 20,000 to 25,000 distinct CDR3 sequences, roughly half of them detected once, and around 9.5% sits in the top ten. Sequencing used CD4+ T cells from blood, cultured in vitro. These receptors came from a human donor who had recovered from COVID-19. Both conserved end residues are part of each CDR3. D genes are given only for firm matches. Only some rows state a clone size, as once, few, many or a class for expanded clones.

D: NA; size: NA; J: TRBJ1-3; V: TRBV7-2; CDR3: CASSLQYSGTLANTIYF; DNA: TGTGCCAGCAGCTTACAGTATTCCGGGACCTTAGCCAACACCATATATTTT
D: NA; size: NA; J: TRBJ1-2; V: TRBV5-1; CDR3: CASSLDRQDYGYTF; DNA: TGCGCCAGCAGCTTGGATCGGCAGGACTATGGCTACACCTTC
D: TRBD1; size: NA; J: TRBJ1-1; V: TRBV2; CDR3: CASSGRQGLQNTEAFF; DNA: TGTGCCAGCAGTGGCCGACAGGGACTCCAGAACACTGAAGCTTTCTTT
D: TRBD1; size: few; J: TRBJ2-7; V: TRBV15; CDR3: CATSSALGQVSYEQYF; DNA: TGTGCCACCAGCAGTGCCCTGGGACAGGTCTCCTACGAGCAGTACTTC
D: NA; size: NA; J: TRBJ2-5; V: TRBV27; CDR3: CASSLREQETQYF; DNA: TGTGCCAGCAGTTTACGGGAGCAAGAGACCCAGTACTTC
D: TRBD1; size: NA; J: TRBJ2-4; V: TRBV6-1; CDR3: CASSEGQGLKNIQYF; DNA: TGTGCCAGCAGTGAAGGACAGGGCCTGAAAAACATTCAGTACTTC
D: NA; size: NA; J: TRBJ2-1; V: TRBV28; CDR3: CASSLSPGGRRDQFF; DNA: TGTGCCAGCAGTTTATCCCCCGGGGGCCGGAGAGATCAGTTCTTC
D: TRBD2; size: NA; J: TRBJ2-2; V: TRBV27; CDR3: CASSVSGTGELFF; DNA: TGTGCCAGCAGTGTTAGCGGGACCGGGGAGCTGTTTTTT
D: NA; size: NA; J: TRBJ1-4; V: TRBV7-2; CDR3: CASSLLPSAAEKLFF; DNA: TGTGCCAGCAGCTTACTCCCATCTGCAGCTGAAAAACTGTTTTTT
D: TRBD1; size: NA; J: TRBJ1-5; V: TRBV2; CDR3: CASSRQGTYSNQPQHF; DNA: TGTGCCAGCAGCAGACAGGGGACCTATAGCAATCAGCCCCAGCATTTT
D: NA; size: NA; J: TRBJ1-1; V: TRBV7-6; CDR3: CASSSTGNAEAFF; DNA: TGTGCCAGCAGCTCCACAGGGAACGCTGAAGCTTTCTTT
D: NA; size: NA; J: TRBJ1-2; V: TRBV5-1; CDR3: CASSFRVNYGYTF; DNA: TGCGCCAGCAGCTTCAGGGTAAACTATGGCTACACCTTC
D: TRBD1; size: few; J: TRBJ2-2; V: TRBV27; CDR3: CASSPWDRVGTGELFF; DNA: TGTGCCAGCAGTCCCTGGGACAGGGTGGGAACCGGGGAGCTGTTTTTT
D: NA; size: few; J: TRBJ1-1; V: TRBV27; CDR3: CASSLSHENTEAFF; DNA: TGTGCCAGCAGTTTATCTCATGAGAACACTGAAGCTTTCTTT
D: NA; size: NA; J: TRBJ1-3; V: TRBV20-1; CDR3: CSARDYRIGNTIYF; DNA: TGCAGTGCTAGAGATTACAGGATTGGAAACACCATATATTTT
D: NA; size: NA; J: TRBJ1-3; V: TRBV20-1; CDR3: CSAIDGSSGNTIYF; DNA: TGCAGTGCCATAGACGGGAGCTCTGGAAACACCATATATTTT
D: TRBD1; size: few; J: TRBJ1-2; V: TRBV19; CDR3: CASSIGTGRGYGYTF; DNA: TGTGCCAGTAGTATCGGGACAGGCCGAGGCTATGGCTACACCTTC
D: NA; size: few; J: TRBJ2-2; V: TRBV24-1; CDR3: CATQAPPGTGELFF; DNA: TGTGCCACCCAGGCCCCCCCCGGCACCGGGGAGCTGTTTTTT
D: TRBD2; size: NA; J: TRBJ2-5; V: TRBV20-1; CDR3: CSARELAGVETQYF; DNA: TGCAGTGCTAGAGAACTAGCGGGAGTAGAGACCCAGTACTTC
D: NA; size: NA; J: TRBJ2-2; V: TRBV10-3; CDR3: CAITLSGNTGELFF; DNA: TGTGCCATCACATTGTCCGGGAACACCGGGGAGCTGTTTTTT
D: NA; size: NA; J: TRBJ2-5; V: TRBV4-1; CDR3: CASSQAEVQETQYF; DNA: TGCGCCAGCAGCCAAGCGGAGGTCCAAGAGACCCAGTACTTC
D: TRBD1; size: NA; J: TRBJ2-7; V: TRBV20-1; CDR3: CSPRTGGSYEQYF; DNA: TGCAGCCCGCGGACAGGGGGATCCTACGAGCAGTACTTC
D: TRBD2; size: NA; J: TRBJ2-1; V: TRBV27; CDR3: CASTPTGTSGSHEQFF; DNA: TGTGCCAGCACCCCAACCGGGACTAGCGGGAGCCATGAGCAGTTCTTC
D: TRBD1; size: NA; J: TRBJ1-5; V: TRBV19; CDR3: CAVRQGGNSNQPQHF; DNA: TGTGCAGTTAGACAGGGGGGAAATAGCAATCAGCCCCAGCATTTT
D: TRBD1; size: NA; J: TRBJ1-2; V: TRBV5-1; CDR3: CASSSITGEDGYTF; DNA: TGCGCCAGCAGCTCCATAACAGGGGAGGACGGCTACACCTTC
D: NA; size: few; J: TRBJ2-3; V: TRBV6-1; CDR3: CASSEARRSWGSTDTQYF; DNA: TGTGCCAGCAGTGAAGCGCGAAGAAGTTGGGGTAGCACAGATACGCAGTATTTT
D: NA; size: NA; J: TRBJ1-1; V: TRBV29-1; CDR3: CSFSYYTEAFF; DNA: TGCAGCTTTTCGTATTACACTGAAGCTTTCTTT
D: TRBD1; size: once; J: TRBJ2-6; V: TRBV6-1; CDR3: CASSTHQMDRALFSGANVLTF; DNA: TGTGCCAGCAGTACCCATCAAATGGACAGGGCCCTTTTCTCTGGGGCCAACGTCCTGACTTTC
D: NA; size: NA; J: TRBJ1-5; V: TRBV5-5; CDR3: CASSLILGVDQPQHF; DNA: TGTGCCAGCAGCTTGATCTTAGGAGTTGATCAGCCCCAGCATTTT
D: NA; size: few; J: TRBJ2-7; V: TRBV7-2; CDR3: CASSFGTLYEQYF; DNA: TGTGCCAGCAGCTTCGGTACCCTGTACGAGCAGTACTTC
D: NA; size: NA; J: TRBJ2-3; V: TRBV11-2; CDR3: CASSPGGTGWRNTDTQYF; DNA: TGTGCCAGCAGCCCGGGGGGGACAGGGTGGAGAAACACAGATACGCAGTATTTT
D: NA; size: NA; J: TRBJ2-7; V: TRBV20-1; CDR3: CSARDGTSATYEQYF; DNA: TGCAGTGCTAGAGATGGGACCAGCGCCACCTACGAGCAGTACTTC
D: NA; size: NA; J: TRBJ2-5; V: TRBV15; CDR3: CATSRPGLAPQETQYF; DNA: TGTGCCACCAGCAGACCAGGTTTGGCCCCTCAAGAGACCCAGTACTTC
D: TRBD1; size: NA; J: TRBJ2-7; V: TRBV10-2; CDR3: CASSEQGSYEQYF; DNA: TGCGCCAGCAGTGAACAGGGGAGCTACGAGCAGTACTTC
D: NA; size: NA; J: TRBJ2-2; V: TRBV21-1; CDR3: CTSSKDDRSPGELFF; DNA: TGTACCAGCAGCAAAGACGACAGAAGCCCCGGGGAGCTGTTTTTT
D: NA; size: few; J: TRBJ2-5; V: TRBV10-3; CDR3: CAIRFSVQETQYF; DNA: TGTGCCATCAGGTTCAGTGTACAAGAGACCCAGTACTTC
D: NA; size: few; J: TRBJ1-3; V: TRBV20-1; CDR3: CSSRGPTGNTIYF; DNA: TGCAGTTCTCGGGGGCCTACTGGAAACACCATATATTTT
D: TRBD1; size: few; J: TRBJ1-6; V: TRBV20-1; CDR3: CSARPGQGFWNSPLHF; DNA: TGCAGTGCTAGGCCCGGACAGGGCTTTTGGAATTCACCCCTCCACTTT
D: NA; size: few; J: TRBJ2-6; V: TRBV7-8; CDR3: CASRYQRAGANVLTF; DNA: TGTGCCAGCAGATACCAGAGGGCTGGGGCCAACGTCCTGACTTTC
D: NA; size: NA; J: TRBJ2-7; V: TRBV28; CDR3: CASSLIQRQYF; DNA: TGTGCCAGCAGTTTAATCCAGCGGCAGTACTTC
D: NA; size: once; J: TRBJ2-2; V: TRBV9; CDR3: CASSVLFTGEPFF; DNA: TGTGCCAGCAGCGTACTTTTCACCGGGGAGCCGTTTTTT
D: NA; size: few; J: TRBJ2-2; V: TRBV12-2; CDR3: CASRAGETGELFF; DNA: TGTGCAAGTCGCGCCGGTGAAACCGGGGAGCTGTTTTTT
D: TRBD2; size: NA; J: TRBJ2-3; V: TRBV7-3; CDR3: CASSSGSRTDTQYF; DNA: TGTGCCAGTTCTAGCGGGAGTCGAACAGATACGCAGTATTTT
D: NA; size: NA; J: TRBJ1-2; V: TRBV20-1; CDR3: CSARDREDYGYTF; DNA: TGCAGTGCTAGAGACAGGGAGGACTATGGCTACACCTTC
D: NA; size: few; J: TRBJ1-5; V: TRBV15; CDR3: CATSRDPENQPQHF; DNA: TGTGCCACCAGCAGAGATCCCGAGAATCAGCCCCAGCATTTT
D: TRBD2; size: once; J: TRBJ2-1; V: TRBV7-3; CDR3: CASSFQLAGGYNEQFF; DNA: TGTGCCAGCAGCTTCCAACTAGCGGGGGGATACAATGAGCAGTTCTTC
D: TRBD2; size: NA; J: TRBJ2-7; V: TRBV20-1; CDR3: CSAHSGSSSYEQYF; DNA: TGCAGTGCTCATAGCGGGTCAAGCTCCTACGAGCAGTACTTC
D: NA; size: few; J: TRBJ1-2; V: TRBV11-2; CDR3: CASSLMAGSLDTF; DNA: TGTGCCAGCAGCTTAATGGCAGGGTCCTTGGACACCTTC
D: NA; size: NA; J: TRBJ2-2; V: TRBV5-1; CDR3: CASRQAGSNTGELFF; DNA: TGCGCCAGCCGTCAGGCAGGGAGTAACACCGGGGAGCTGTTTTTT